This TCR beta chain was retrieved from a study of T-cell memory formation after mild COVID-19. The CDR3 runs 13 residues. Trimming shortened V by 4 bases and J by 8 bases, and 13 bases separated the two germline ends. Germline lookup yields CDR1 MNHEY and CDR2 SMNVEV (reference sequence). From the 5' RACE reads, TCRdb called clonotypes with MiXCR, one entry per CDR3 protein. The sample contains about 290,000 distinct CDR3 sequences, roughly 15% of which appear only once. Specimen: PBMCs or a T cell subset sorted from them (not recorded which). V is TRBV27 and J is TRBJ2-3; unclear D gene. This TCR came from a young man who had mild COVID-19 (a few samples of this study predate the infection). Cell type and time point are not known. Written as DNA, the CDR3 is TGTGCCAGCAGTTCTGGATTTGCATTTACGCAGTATTTT. Protein sequence: CASSSGFAFTQYF.